Each of the 26 T cell receptor beta chains below was sequenced from the same sample in a study of technical replicates of blood from a handful of donors. Libraries were prepared by immunoSEQ multiplex PCR; TCRdb keeps only in-frame clonotypes and omits some of them. The repertoire includes approximately 88,000 clones, 95% to 97% of them detected once, and just over 0.3% sits in the top ten. Sequencing was performed on T cells isolated from PBMCs. These receptors were collected from a human donor in good health.

V is TRBV21-1 and J is TRBJ1-1; the tabulated D call, TRBD1, remains unverified against the DNA. TRBV21-1 is noted as a pseudogene. The CDR3 totals 16 residues. The CDR3 loop reads CASSKDLTEIIPEAFF. DNA for the CDR3: TGTGCCAGCAGCAAAGACCTAACAGAAATAATACCTGAAGCTTTCTTT.

The chain employs TRBV4-2 and TRBJ2-7; the match to TRBD2 covers 13 bases. V dropped 1 base and J dropped 3; count of bases not matched to a gene: 3. Germline V gene lookup returns CDR1 LGHNA and CDR2 YNFKEQ. CDR3 length equals 16 residues. The CDR3, as DNA: TGTGCCAGCAGCCAAGGGACTAGCGGGAGTTTCTACGAGCAGTACTTC. This sequence encodes CASSQGTSGSFYEQYF.

The V gene is TRBV6-5, the J gene TRBJ2-7; 7 nucleotides match TRBD1. V lost 7 bases to trimming and J lost 6 bases; unmatched junction nucleotides: 9. The CDR3 has 13 residues. Germline V gene lookup returns CDR1 MNHEY and CDR2 SVGAGI. This CDR3 is CASKGALRGEQYF. The CDR3 DNA is TGTGCCAGCAAGGGGGCCCTCAGGGGCGAGCAGTACTTC.

This chain links TRBV5-1 with TRBJ1-2; 8 bases are a match to TRBD1. CDR1 is SGHRS and CDR2 is YFSETQ in the germline V gene. The CDR3 has 14 amino acids. After removal of 4 bases from V and 4 bases from J, the junction contained 6 bases not matched to a gene. CDR3 amino acids: CASSVGQGVYGYTF. The CDR3 region has the DNA TGCGCCAGCAGCGTCGGACAGGGAGTCTATGGCTACACCTTC.

The rearrangement uses TRBV9 and TRBJ2-5; 12 nucleotides line up with TRBD2. Germline assignment: CDR1 SGDLS and CDR2 YYNGEE. CDR3 length: 15 residues. V shed 4 bases and J 7 bases; nucleotides not matched to a gene: 8. CDR3 residues: CASSSRLAGVGTQYF. The CDR3 nucleotides read TGTGCCAGCAGCTCTAGACTAGCGGGAGTGGGGACCCAGTACTTC.

V and J are TRBV7-6 and TRBJ1-1, with D possibly TRBD1 on 5 matching bases. CDR3 size: 15 residues. V was shortened by 7 bases and J by 1 base, with 16 bases between the two germline ends. Germline V gene data show CDR1 as SGHVS and CDR2 as FNYEAQ. The CDR3 loop reads CASNNPPTENTEAFF. The CDR3, as DNA: TGTGCCAGCAACAACCCACCGACAGAGAACACTGAAGCTTTCTTT.

This clone appeared a single time. In nucleotides, the CDR3 is TGCAGTGCTACAGGTTTCTACGAGCAGTACTTC. Its translation: CSATGFYEQYF. The chain joins TRBV20-1 to TRBJ2-7, with D hard to call. Germline CDR1 reads DFQATT; CDR2 reads SNEGSKA (reference sequence). This CDR3 has 11 residues. Trimming stripped 4 bases from V and 3 bases from J, with 7 bases between.

The chain has TRBV30 and TRBJ1-3; D unclear. Germline V gene data show CDR1 as GTSNPN and CDR2 as SVGIG (reference sequence). This CDR3 is built from 13 residues. V was cut by 3 bases and J by 0 bases, with 6 bases left in between. CDR3 nucleotide sequence: TGTGCCTGGAGCCACGGCTCTGGAAACACCATATATTTT. Translating it yields CAWSHGSGNTIYF.

V gene TRBV27 combines with J gene TRBJ2-7; 8 bases line up with TRBD2. The germline CDR1 and CDR2 sequences are MNHEY and SMNVEV (reference sequence). This CDR3 is 14 amino acids long. The V segment lost 3 bases and the J segment 6 bases; nucleotides outside the gene matches: 7. CDR3: CASSFSGGGVEQYF. The CDR3 bases are TGTGCCAGCAGTTTCAGCGGGGGTGGAGTCGAGCAGTACTTC.

The CDR3 here is CASRLDTFYGYTF. CDR3 DNA sequence: TGTGCCAGCAGACTGGACACATTTTATGGCTACACCTTC. The rearrangement joins TRBV6-5 to TRBJ1-2, with D possibly matching TRBD1 (5 bases). CDR1 and CDR2 (germline): MNHEY, SVGAGI. The CDR3 totals 13 residues. V lost 6 bases and J 5 bases, leaving 13 bases between the germline ends.

The chain has TRBV5-4 and TRBJ1-1; no reliable D call. Germline lookup yields CDR1 SGHNT and CDR2 YYREEE (reference sequence). The V end was cut by 7 bases, the J end by 5 bases, with 15 bases between. The CDR3 is 13 residues long. The CDR3 sequence is CASPAVPGTEAFF. CDR3 in DNA: TGTGCCAGCCCGGCCGTCCCCGGGACTGAAGCTTTCTTT.

This clone was detected once. The rearrangement joins TRBV6-5 to TRBJ1-4, with no clear D. Trimming left V 6 bases short and J 4 bases short, with 6 bases between. CDR1 and CDR2 (germline): MNHEY, SVGAGI. This CDR3 has 12 residues. CDR3 in amino acids: CASSPGNEKLFF. The CDR3 nucleotides are TGTGCCAGCAGCCCCGGTAATGAAAAACTGTTTTTT.

The chain carries TRBV7-2 and TRBJ2-3, with D tentatively TRBD2 (5 bases). V dropped 5 bases and J dropped 4 bases, with 19 bases sitting between them. The CDR3 is made up of 16 amino acids. Germline-derived CDR1 and CDR2 are SGHTA and FQGNSA. CDR3: CASSPPSTSAADTQYF. The CDR3 nucleotides are TGTGCCAGCAGCCCCCCCTCGACCTCAGCGGCAGATACGCAGTATTTT.

Written as DNA, the CDR3 is TGTGCCAGCAGCCCCCACGGGGGGACTAACACCGGGGAGCTGTTTTTT. It translates to CASSPHGGTNTGELFF. The rearrangement uses TRBV7-2 and TRBJ2-2; TRBD2 aligns across 7 bases. V lost 5 bases to trimming and J lost 2 bases; unmatched junction nucleotides: 8. The CDR3 loop spans 16 amino acids. Germline-derived CDR1 and CDR2 are SGHTA and FQGNSA. The variable domain in full, completed from reference TRBV7-2 and TRBJ2-2, reads GAGVSQSPSNKVTEKGKDVELRCDPISGHTALYWYRQSLGQGLEFLIYFQGNSAPDKSGLPSDRFSAERTGGSVSTLTIQRTQQEDSAVYLCASSPHGGTNTGELFFGEGSRLTVL.

The V gene is TRBV6-5, the J gene TRBJ2-1; 10 bases are shared with TRBD2. This CDR3 contains 15 residues. Germline CDR1 is MNHEY and CDR2 is SVGAGI. V was pared by 2 bases and J by 8 bases, with 6 bases of the junction left unmatched. CDR3 sequence: CASSYLAGVVDEQFF. CDR3 DNA: TGTGCCAGCAGTTACCTAGCGGGAGTGGTCGATGAGCAGTTCTTC.

The V gene is TRBV5-4, the J gene TRBJ2-1; 9 positions agree with TRBD1. The V gene's germline CDR1 is SGHNT and CDR2 YYREEE (reference sequence). V lost 4 bases, J lost 4 bases, and 6 bases stayed unmatched. This CDR3 comprises 15 residues. CDR3 residues: CASSDPGTGYNEQFF. In DNA form, the CDR3 reads TGTGCCAGCAGCGACCCCGGGACAGGGTACAATGAGCAGTTCTTC.

The chain combines TRBV6-1 with TRBJ1-2; 7 nucleotides line up with TRBD1. The CDR3 contains 14 residues. V lost 7 bases to trimming and J lost 1 base; unmatched junction nucleotides: 6. Per germline, CDR1 MNHNS and CDR2 SASEGT. The CDR3 is CASTPGQLNYGYTF. Written as DNA, the CDR3 is TGTGCCAGCACCCCGGGACAGCTTAACTATGGCTACACCTTC.

As for this clone: The junction does not match germline at one end; this may be a read error. This chain joins TRBV7-2 and TRBJ2-1, with 7 positions matching TRBD2. Germline values: CDR1 SGHTA, CDR2 FQGNSA. CDR3 size: 16 residues. CDR3 sequence (DNA): TGTGCCAGCACCTTAGTTGAGCGGGAACTCTACAATGAGCAGTTCTTC. Translation gives CASTLVERELYNEQFF.

This chain uses TRBV27 with TRBJ1-2, with 7 bases fitting TRBD1. Germline V gene data show CDR1 as MNHEY and CDR2 as SMNVEV (reference sequence). V gave up 3 bases and J gave up 4 bases; unmatched junction bases: 5. The CDR3 is made up of 14 amino acids. The CDR3 nucleotides are TGTGCCAGCAGTTTTTCGACAGGGCCCTATGGCTACACCTTC. Translation: CASSFSTGPYGYTF.

The chain links TRBV4-1 to TRBJ2-5, with 8 positions matching TRBD2. Germline assignment: CDR1 MGHRA and CDR2 YSYEKL. The length of the CDR3 is 14 residues. The J segment lost 5 bases and the V segment lost 3 bases, leaving 5 bases of the junction unmatched. This CDR3 reads CASSQTSVEETQYF. Here the CDR3 DNA reads TGCGCCAGCAGCCAGACTAGCGTTGAGGAGACCCAGTACTTC.

The V gene is TRBV18, the J gene TRBJ1-4, with TRBD1 as a possible D gene (6 bases). Germline lookup yields CDR1 KGHSH and CDR2 LQKENI. There are 15 residues in the CDR3. The ends were cut back, 3 bases at V and 4 bases at J, with 12 bases in the middle. The CDR3, as DNA: TGTGCCAGCTCACCCGGCGTACAGGGTAATGAAAAACTGTTTTTT. Protein sequence: CASSPGVQGNEKLFF. Based on the CDR3 plus reference TRBV18 and TRBJ1-4, the full variable domain is NAGVMQNPRHLVRRRGQEARLRCSPMKGHSHVYWYRQLPEEGLKFMVYLQKENIIDESGMPKERFSAEFPKEGPSILRIQQVVRGDSAAYFCASSPGVQGNEKLFFGSGTQLSVL.

The gene calls are TRBV11-3 and TRBJ2-1, with D perhaps matching TRBD2 (5 bases). The CDR3 sequence is 14 residues long. Trimming removed 5 bases from V and 5 bases from J, with 13 bases in between. From germline, CDR1 is SGHNT and CDR2 YENEEA. The CDR3 is CASSPRGYNNEQFF. CDR3 bases: TGTGCCAGCAGCCCTAGAGGGTACAACAATGAGCAGTTCTTC.

This chain joins TRBV28 and TRBJ1-2; the D gene is possibly TRBD1 (5 bases). The germline V gene encodes CDR1 MDHEN and CDR2 SYDVKM. V was shortened by 3 bases and J by 3 bases, with 11 bases between the two germline ends. The CDR3 loop spans 14 amino acids. In DNA, the CDR3 is TGTGCCAGCAGTTTGGGGGGGGATTACTATGGCTACACCTTC. This sequence encodes CASSLGGDYYGYTF.

This sequence joins TRBV2 and TRBJ1-2, with TRBD1 matching 8 bases. Trimming took 7 bases from V and 4 from J; bases not matched to a gene: 8. Germline-derived CDR1 and CDR2 are SNHLY and FYNNEI. The length of the CDR3 is 14 residues. The DNA for the CDR3 is TGTGCCAGCAATGGACAGGGAGGAAGCTATGGCTACACCTTC. This codes for CASNGQGGSYGYTF. The variable domain in full, with the rest retrieved from reference TRBV2 and TRBJ1-2, is EPEVTQTPSHQVTQMGQEVILRCVPISNHLYFYWYRQILGQKVEFLVSFYNNEISEKSEIFDDQFSVERPDGSNFTLKIRSTKLEDSAMYFCASNGQGGSYGYTFGSGTRLTVV.

This chain connects TRBV7-9 to TRBJ1-2, with D perhaps TRBD1 (5 bases). Trimming removed 5 bases at V and 2 bases at J, with 12 bases between. CDR3 size: 14 residues. The V gene's germline CDR1 is SEHNR and CDR2 FQNEAQ (reference sequence). In DNA, the CDR3 is TGTGCCAGCAGCCCTCCCGGACAAAACTATGGCTACACCTTC. Its translation: CASSPPGQNYGYTF.

This rearrangement joins TRBV9 to TRBJ2-5; 7 bases are shared with TRBD2. Germline V gene lookup returns CDR1 SGDLS and CDR2 YYNGEE. This CDR3 region has 16 residues. V gave up 1 base and J gave up 4 bases; unmatched junction bases: 10. CDR3 DNA: TGTGCCAGCAGCGTATCGGGCGCGGGAGCGGTAGAGACCCAGTACTTC. Translation gives CASSVSGAGAVETQYF.